The entry below gives a single T cell receptor beta chain sequence along with its context. The CDR3 runs 12 residues. Trimming removed 4 bases at V and 4 bases at J, with 6 bases between. Germline assignment: CDR1 KGHDR and CDR2 SFDVKD. As originally analysed: Amplification from reference gene primers served as the basis for estimated nucleated cell counts. This table comes from immunoSEQ multiplex PCR, and its TCRdb copy is limited to in-frame clones, with some not included. That table is the source of V, J and clone size, and D and trimming were worked out from the DNA. The data contain 150,000 to 200,000 clones, 70% to 90% of them singletons. The data originate from a study of blood T cell repertoires in COVID-19. Study as a whole: The United States, Italy and Spain were the sources of the acute and convalescent COVID-19 samples. Nucleic acid was either cDNA or gDNA, and it came from T cells, B-cell-depleted T cells, or PBMCs.

Sample: peripheral blood. This sequence joins TRBV24-1 and TRBJ1-2; D uncertain. This receptor was identified in a man aged 18 to 29 who had recovered from COVID-19. Written as DNA, the CDR3 is TGTGCCACCAGTGACTCGTTCTATGGCTACACCTTC. Protein product: CATSDSFYGYTF.